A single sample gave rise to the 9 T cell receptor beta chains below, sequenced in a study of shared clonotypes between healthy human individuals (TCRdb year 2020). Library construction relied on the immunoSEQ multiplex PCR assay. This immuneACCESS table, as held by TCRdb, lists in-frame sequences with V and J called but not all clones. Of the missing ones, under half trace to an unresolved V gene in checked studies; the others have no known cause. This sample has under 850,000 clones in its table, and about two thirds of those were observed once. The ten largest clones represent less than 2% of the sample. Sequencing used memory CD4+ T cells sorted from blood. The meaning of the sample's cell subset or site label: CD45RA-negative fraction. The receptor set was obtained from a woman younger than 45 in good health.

The CDR3: CASSPSGRSTDTQYF. Written as DNA, the CDR3 is TGCGCCAGCAGTCCTAGCGGGAGGAGCACAGATACGCAGTATTTT. V gene TRBV10-1 combines with J gene TRBJ2-3, with TRBD2 identical over 11 bases. This CDR3 has 15 residues. Germline lookup yields CDR1 WNHNN and CDR2 SYGVQD (reference sequence). Trimming cost V 5 bases and J 0 bases; bases outside gene matches: 1.

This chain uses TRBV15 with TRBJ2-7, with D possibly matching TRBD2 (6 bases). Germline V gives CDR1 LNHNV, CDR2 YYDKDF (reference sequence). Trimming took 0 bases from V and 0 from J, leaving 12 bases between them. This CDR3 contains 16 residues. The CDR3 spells CATSRDLPSDSYEQYF. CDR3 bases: TGTGCCACCAGCAGAGATCTTCCTAGCGACTCCTACGAGCAGTACTTC. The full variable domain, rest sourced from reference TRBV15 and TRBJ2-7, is DAMVIQNPRYQVTQFGKPVTLSCSQTLNHNVMYWYQQKSSQAPKLLFHYYDKDFNNEADTPDNFQSRRPNTSFCFLDIRSPGLGDTAMYLCATSRDLPSDSYEQYFGPGTRLTVT.

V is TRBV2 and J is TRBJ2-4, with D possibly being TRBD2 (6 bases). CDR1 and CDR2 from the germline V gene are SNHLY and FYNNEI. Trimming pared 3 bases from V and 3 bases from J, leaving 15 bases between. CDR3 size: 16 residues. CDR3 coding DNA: TGTGCCAGCAGTGAGGGAGGAAGGGGAGGCAAAAACATTCAGTACTTC. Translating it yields CASSEGGRGGKNIQYF.

CDR3 sequence reads: CASSVQGANTEAFF. CDR3 DNA sequence: TGTGCCAGCAGTGTTCAGGGAGCGAACACTGAAGCTTTCTTT. The genes are TRBV6-1 and TRBJ1-1; D may be TRBD1 (5 bases). V lost 4 bases and J lost 1, with 10 bases in between. The length of the CDR3 is 14 residues. CDR1 is MNHNS, CDR2 SASEGT, per germline.

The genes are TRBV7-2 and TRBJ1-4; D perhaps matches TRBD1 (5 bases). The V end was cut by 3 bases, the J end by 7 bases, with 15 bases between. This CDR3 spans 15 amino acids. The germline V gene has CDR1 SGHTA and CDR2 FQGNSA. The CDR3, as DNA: TGTGCCAGCAGCTTTCGCGCTGATAGGGGTGAAAAACTGTTTTTT. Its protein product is CASSFRADRGEKLFF.

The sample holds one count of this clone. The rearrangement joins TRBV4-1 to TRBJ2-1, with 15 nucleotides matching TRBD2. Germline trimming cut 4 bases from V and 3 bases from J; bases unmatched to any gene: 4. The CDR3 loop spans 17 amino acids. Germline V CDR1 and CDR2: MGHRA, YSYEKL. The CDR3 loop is CASSLGLAGGRYNEQFF. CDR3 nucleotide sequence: TGCGCCAGCAGCCTCGGACTAGCGGGAGGGCGCTACAATGAGCAGTTCTTC.

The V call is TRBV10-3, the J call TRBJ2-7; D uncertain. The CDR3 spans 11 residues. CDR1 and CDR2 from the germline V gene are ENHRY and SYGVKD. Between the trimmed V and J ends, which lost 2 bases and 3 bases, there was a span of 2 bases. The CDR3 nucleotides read TGTGCCATCAGTGAGAACTACGAGCAGTACTTC. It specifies CAISENYEQYF.

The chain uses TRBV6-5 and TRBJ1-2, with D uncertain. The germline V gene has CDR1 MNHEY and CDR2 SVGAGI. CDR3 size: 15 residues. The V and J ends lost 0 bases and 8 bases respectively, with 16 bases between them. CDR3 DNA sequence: TGTGCCAGCAGTTACTCGTCTTCGGGGAAGTGGGGCTACACCTTC. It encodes CASSYSSSGKWGYTF.

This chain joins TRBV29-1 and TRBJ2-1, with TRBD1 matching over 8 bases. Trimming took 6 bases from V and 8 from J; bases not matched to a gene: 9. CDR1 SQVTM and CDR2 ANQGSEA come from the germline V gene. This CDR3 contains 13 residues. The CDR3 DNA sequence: TGCAGCGTGAGGACAGGGTATGCGGATGAGCAGTTCTTC. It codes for CSVRTGYADEQFF.